This TCR beta chain was retrieved from a study of blood T cell repertoires in COVID-19. Turning to the study itself: Acute-phase and convalescent COVID-19 samples originated in the United States, Italy and Spain. PBMCs, B-cell-depleted T cells, or T cells provided the cDNA or gDNA that made up the material.

The CDR3 is 16 amino acids. V lost 0 bases, J lost 0 bases, and 3 bases stayed unmatched. The germline gives CDR1 MNHEY, CDR2 SVGAGI. The authors' processing: Amplified reference gene primers provided the basis for estimating nucleated cell counts. Produced via immunoSEQ multiplex PCR; TCRdb's table is partial and in-frame only. Clonal size and the V and J genes are those of that table, whereas D and trimming came from the DNA. The data hold about 120,000 clones, with around 90% observed a single time. The Seattle site enrolled patients during active infection and followed them longitudinally. This chain connects TRBV6-5 to TRBJ1-1; 8 positions agree with TRBD1. The sample consisted of peripheral blood. The TCR was taken from a woman aged 55-75 years with COVID-19, enrolled during active disease. CDR3: CASSYSAGGLNTEAFF. In nucleotides, the CDR3 is TGTGCCAGCAGTTACTCGGCAGGGGGCTTGAACACTGAAGCTTTCTTT.